This paragraph covers one TCR beta chain sequence. The antigen is unknown. Central memory, naive, regulatory and stem cell-like memory CD4+ cells were sorted by CD45RO/CCR7/CD25/CD127/CD95/CD27. The CDR3 sequence is 12 residues long. The germline gives CDR1 MDHEN, CDR2 SYDVKM. V gave up 6 bases and J gave up 4 bases, with 10 bases separating them. The sample comes from a study of beta chain features in type 1 diabetes. General study findings and limits: Patients' naive, central memory and Treg TCRB repertoires seemed closer to one another than those of healthy donors.

cDNA synthesis used the whole RNA isolate, giving expressed TCRB sequences. Sequencing used immunoSEQ multiplex PCR; TCRdb keeps in-frame clones, though not all of them. Of almost 350,000 clones in the sample, approximately 8.2% were seen once. The source is a young woman in good health. The sample comprised central memory CD4+ T cells from blood. V is TRBV28 and J is TRBJ2-7; D remains unclear. The CDR3 protein is CASSNSRYEQYF. In nucleotides, the CDR3 is TGTGCCAGCAGCAATAGCCGGTACGAGCAGTACTTC.